This passage covers 28 T cell receptor beta chains from one sample sequenced in a study of blood T cell repertoires in COVID-19. The table came from immunoSEQ multiplex PCR; TCRdb's copy has only in-frame clones and leaves some out. The table lists 200,000 or so clones, 83% of them singletons, with roughly 4.8% in the top ten. Sequencing input: PBMCs or T cells enriched from blood (not recorded which). The receptors were gathered from a woman aged 45-65 years who had been exposed to COVID-19.

The rearrangement links TRBV18 to TRBJ2-1, with 10 bases fitting TRBD1. The junction had 4 bases not matched to a gene; V was cut back by 3 bases and J by 2 bases. Germline-derived CDR1 and CDR2 are KGHSH and LQKENI. The CDR3 runs 16 residues. The CDR3 region is CASSPRGQGAYNEQFF. CDR3 nucleotides: TGTGCCAGCTCACCTCGCGGACAGGGGGCCTACAATGAGCAGTTCTTC.

This clone was seen a single time. This chain connects TRBV28 to TRBJ1-1, with D possibly being TRBD1 (5 bases). The CDR3 is made up of 12 amino acids. The V gene's germline CDR1 is MDHEN and CDR2 SYDVKM. V lost 7 bases to trimming and J lost 11 bases, with 17 bases between them. CDR3 loop: CASTGRQGQAFF. The CDR3 region has the DNA TGTGCCAGCACCGGGCGGCAGGGCCAGGCTTTCTTT.

This chain joins TRBV4-2 and TRBJ2-2; D might be TRBD2 (5 bases). CDR1 LGHNA and CDR2 YNFKEQ come from the germline V gene. Trimming removed 1 base from V and 7 bases from J, with 13 bases in between. This CDR3 is built from 15 residues. The CDR3 reads CASSQATGGYGELFF. DNA for the CDR3: TGTGCCAGCAGCCAAGCAACCGGAGGCTACGGGGAGCTGTTTTTT.

V is TRBV12-3 or TRBV12-4 and J is TRBJ2-3, with D maybe TRBD2 (5 bases). The CDR3 has 12 amino acids. V was trimmed by 6 bases and J by 7 bases, leaving 11 bases between them. The CDR3 protein is CASSQDSNTQYF. The CDR3 DNA reads as TGTGCCAGCAGCCAGGACTCCAATACGCAGTATTTT.

The chain has TRBV24-1 and TRBJ1-5; 7 bases align to TRBD1. The CDR3 is made up of 15 amino acids. Per germline, CDR1 KGHDR and CDR2 SFDVKD. The V gene end was trimmed by 3 bases and the J gene end by 4 bases; junction bases not matched to a gene: 5. CDR3 amino acids: CATSDTGAPNQPQHF. CDR3 nucleotide sequence: TGTGCCACCAGTGATACAGGGGCTCCAAATCAGCCCCAGCATTTT.

This clone turned up a few times. The chain combines TRBV14 with TRBJ2-2; D gene unclear. Looked up from germline, CDR1 is SGHDN and CDR2 is FVKESK. Trimming cost V 1 base and J 6 bases, with 21 bases left between them. The CDR3 runs 18 residues. CDR3 sequence (DNA): TGTGCCAGCAGCCAAGTTGAGTTTTCCGGGTCGAAGGCCGGGGAGCTGTTTTTT. Its protein product is CASSQVEFSGSKAGELFF.

This clone has just one count. V is TRBV7-2 and J is TRBJ1-4; D uncertain. The length of the CDR3 is 13 residues. Germline V lookup: CDR1 SGHTA, CDR2 FQGNSA. The V end was cut by 5 bases, the J end by 5 bases, with 9 bases between. The CDR3 protein is CASSPQRNEKLFF. CDR3 sequence (DNA): TGTGCCAGCAGCCCGCAGAGGAATGAAAAACTGTTTTTT.

V is TRBV19 and J is TRBJ1-2; the D is unclear. CDR3 size: 14 residues. The V gene lost 7 bases and the J gene lost 4 bases, with 16 bases spanning the gap. The germline gives CDR1 LNHDA, CDR2 SQIVND (reference sequence). CDR3 amino acids: CASTNRSRSYGYTF. The DNA for the CDR3 is TGTGCCAGTACCAACAGATCTCGAAGCTATGGCTACACCTTC.

The J gene is TRBJ2-1, the V gene TRBV3-1 (or the pseudogene TRBV3-2); D unclear. CDR3 length: 13 residues. Per the germline V gene, CDR1 is LGHDT and CDR2 is YNNKEL (reference sequence). V was pared by 1 base and J by 5 bases, with 6 bases between. The CDR3 bases are TGTGCCAGCAGCCAAGGCGGAAACAATGAGCAGTTCTTC. This gives the protein CASSQGGNNEQFF.

The chain employs TRBV6-5 and TRBJ1-5; 7 bases map to TRBD1. The CDR3 totals 15 residues. Trimming took 6 bases from V and 3 from J; bases not matched to a gene: 8. The germline V gene encodes CDR1 MNHEY and CDR2 SVGAGI. The CDR3: CASSYGDRVNQPQHF. CDR3 bases: TGTGCCAGCAGCTATGGCGACAGGGTCAATCAGCCCCAGCATTTT.

This chain uses TRBV5-1 with TRBJ1-1; D is possibly TRBD1 (6 bases). V shed 4 bases and J shed 1 base, with 14 bases lying between them. Germline-derived CDR1 and CDR2 are SGHRS and YFSETQ. The CDR3 length is 15 residues. The CDR3 is CASSLLQGKNTEAFF. For the CDR3, the DNA is TGCGCCAGCAGCCTCCTACAGGGTAAGAACACTGAAGCTTTCTTT.

The V call is TRBV11-2, the J call TRBJ1-1; 10 bases line up with TRBD1. The J segment lost 5 bases and the V segment lost 5 bases, leaving 8 bases of the junction unmatched. CDR3 length equals 15 residues. Germline V lookup: CDR1 SGHAT, CDR2 FQNNGV. This chain's CDR3 is CASSATGGMGTEAFF. CDR3 nucleotides: TGTGCCAGCAGCGCGACAGGGGGCATGGGTACTGAAGCTTTCTTT.

The chain uses TRBV3-1 (or the pseudogene TRBV3-2) and TRBJ1-2; tentatively, D is TRBD1 (6 bases). Germline V CDR1 and CDR2: LGHDT, YNNKEL (reference sequence). The CDR3 consists of 15 residues. V lost 1 base, J lost 2 bases, and 11 bases lay in between. CDR3: CASSQVKGGNYGYTF. CDR3 sequence (DNA): TGTGCCAGCAGCCAAGTAAAGGGGGGGAACTATGGCTACACCTTC.

This chain's CDR3 is CASSLLAGGIGELFF. The CDR3 bases are TGTGCCAGCAGCCTGTTAGCGGGGGGGATCGGGGAGCTGTTTTTT. The chain recombines TRBV11-2 with TRBJ2-2; TRBD2 matches 11 bases. Per germline, CDR1 SGHAT and CDR2 FQNNGV. The CDR3 has 15 residues. V shed 5 bases, J shed 7 bases, and the junction held 6 bases outside the gene matches.

The chain carries TRBV6-5 and TRBJ2-5; D not resolved. V was shortened by 6 bases and J by 5 bases, with 13 bases between the two germline ends. Germline CDR1 MNHEY, CDR2 SVGAGI. CDR3 size: 13 residues. In DNA form, the CDR3 reads TGTGCCAGCAGAGCGACCCCCGGGGAGACCCAGTACTTC. As protein: CASRATPGETQYF.

The chain joins TRBV18 to TRBJ1-1; D call uncertain. The length of the CDR3 is 13 residues. Looked up from germline, CDR1 is KGHSH and CDR2 is LQKENI. The V gene lost 3 bases and the J gene lost 4 bases, with 9 bases spanning the gap. The CDR3 loop is CASSPSPGTEAFF. CDR3 sequence (DNA): TGTGCCAGCTCACCTTCACCGGGCACTGAAGCTTTCTTT.

The chain combines TRBV24-1 with TRBJ2-1, with D unclear. CDR1 is KGHDR, CDR2 SFDVKD, per germline. Trimming stripped 4 bases from V and 8 bases from J, with 11 bases between. The CDR3 contains 13 residues. The CDR3 nucleotides are TGTGCCACCAGTGACCACAATCAGGATGAGCAGTTCTTC. It specifies CATSDHNQDEQFF.

The V and J genes are TRBV29-1 and TRBJ2-7; TRBD1 aligns across 7 bases. Germline lookup yields CDR1 SQVTM and CDR2 ANQGSEA. J gave up 6 bases and V 0 bases, and 8 bases lay outside the gene matches. The CDR3 loop spans 14 amino acids. The CDR3 coding sequence is TGCAGCGTTGAAGAACCTACAGGGGTTCCCGAGCAGTACTTC. It translates to CSVEEPTGVPEQYF.

This chain connects TRBV6-6 to TRBJ2-1, with 7 bases that match TRBD1. This CDR3 is 14 amino acids long. Germline trimming cut 6 bases from V and 10 bases from J; bases unmatched to any gene: 12. CDR1 is MNHNY and CDR2 is SVGAGI in the germline V gene (reference sequence). CDR3 in DNA: TGTGCCAGCAGCCGGACAGGTATTAACAGAGAGCAGTTCTTC. Its protein is CASSRTGINREQFF.

J is TRBJ1-3 and V is TRBV4-3, with D unresolved. This CDR3 region has 15 residues. Trimming removed 0 bases from V and 4 bases from J, with 10 bases in between. In germline, CDR1 is LGHNA, CDR2 YSLEER. CDR3 region: CASSQDRSLGNTIYF. The DNA for the CDR3 is TGCGCCAGCAGCCAAGATAGGAGTCTCGGAAACACCATATATTTT.

CDR3 nucleotides: TGTGCCAGCAGTTACTCGTCGTATAGCAATCAGCCCCAGCATTTT. Protein: CASSYSSYSNQPQHF. The J gene is TRBJ1-5, the V gene TRBV6-2 or TRBV6-3, with D unclear. Germline V gives CDR1 MNHEY, CDR2 SVGEGT. This CDR3 spans 15 amino acids. The V end lost 0 bases, the J end lost 0 bases, and 6 bases lay between the germline ends.

The chain employs TRBV7-2 and TRBJ2-5, with a weak D call TRBD2 (5 bases). The V gene lost 1 base and the J gene lost 8 bases, with 17 bases spanning the gap. The CDR3 consists of 15 residues. The germline CDR1 and CDR2 sequences are SGHTA and FQGNSA. The DNA of the CDR3 is TGTGCCAGCAGCTTAGGGAGGTCGCCCCGTACCACCCAGTACTTC. Translating gives CASSLGRSPRTTQYF.

This clone was seen only a few times. The V and J genes are TRBV18 and TRBJ1-2; D call uncertain. Trimming shortened V by 4 bases and J by 6 bases, and 12 bases separated the two germline ends. The CDR3 extends over 13 amino acids. Germline V lookup: CDR1 KGHSH, CDR2 LQKENI. DNA of the CDR3: TGTGCCAGCTCACTTAACAGAGAAGATGGCTACACCTTC. Amino acid sequence: CASSLNREDGYTF.

The rearrangement uses TRBV4-1 and TRBJ2-7; 10 bases line up with TRBD2. Germline trimming cut 0 bases from V and 4 bases from J; bases unmatched to any gene: 6. The germline V gene has CDR1 MGHRA and CDR2 YSYEKL. The CDR3 is 16 residues long. The DNA for the CDR3 is TGCGCCAGCAGCCAAGAACTAGCGGGGCTACCTTACGAGCAGTACTTC. Protein sequence: CASSQELAGLPYEQYF.

The V call is TRBV27, the J call TRBJ1-1; perhaps TRBD1 as D (5 bases). This CDR3 comprises 13 residues. The germline CDR1 and CDR2 sequences are MNHEY and SMNVEV (reference sequence). V lost 7 bases, J lost 10 bases, and 19 bases lay in between. The CDR3 DNA reads TGTGCCAGCATTGATGGGAGGGGAATGGGAGCTTTCTTT. This codes for CASIDGRGMGAFF.

The chain employs TRBV9 and TRBJ1-3, with D maybe TRBD1 (6 bases). In germline, CDR1 is SGDLS, CDR2 YYNGEE. CDR3 size: 15 residues. Trimming left V 0 bases short and J 3 bases short, with 10 bases between. The CDR3 DNA is TGTGCCAGCAGCGTAGATGCCAGGGGTGGAAACACCATATATTTT. Its translation is CASSVDARGGNTIYF.

This chain connects TRBV28 to TRBJ1-1; 8 positions agree with TRBD1. With 8 bases clipped from V and 4 bases from J, the junction kept 12 bases outside the gene matches. CDR3 length equals 15 residues. Per the germline V gene, CDR1 is MDHEN and CDR2 is SYDVKM. CDR3 nucleotide sequence: TGTGCCAGCGGTGAACATCAGGGGGCGACCACTGAAGCTTTCTTT. Translation: CASGEHQGATTEAFF.

CDR3 DNA sequence: TGTGCCACCAGCAGAGAACGGACAGCCTACGAGCAGTACTTC. As protein: CATSRERTAYEQYF. The chain has TRBV15 and TRBJ2-7, with a weak D call TRBD1 (6 bases). Trimming pared 0 bases from V and 2 bases from J, leaving 8 bases between. CDR3 length equals 14 residues. CDR1 is LNHNV, CDR2 YYDKDF, per germline (reference sequence).